These 3 T cell receptor beta chains share one sample of origin, sequenced in a study of blood T cells in healthy people across ages (dated by TCRdb to the mid-2010s). Library preparation employed 5' RACE. The instrument given in TCRdb is Illumina HiSeq 2500. A second PCR of roughly 7 to 11 cycles was run with a J-beta primer mix and a sample-barcoded 5' primer. TCRdb's own reprocessing of the public reads used fastp at Q25 and MiXCR and kept productive beta chains. Identical CDR3 proteins give one entry, which carries the most common genes and DNA. The sample table records 550,000 to 750,000 distinct CDR3 sequences; over 20% of these occur just once. The leading ten clones occupy roughly 3.4% of the sample. Sequences were obtained from blood. The receptors were gathered from a man between 65 and 85 years old in good health.

The sample holds a few counts of this clonotype. The V gene is TRBV3-1, the J gene TRBJ2-5; TRBD1 agrees at 8 bases. The V and J ends lost 4 bases and 3 bases, in that order; junction bases with no gene match: 7. The germline V gene encodes CDR1 LGHDT and CDR2 YNNKEL (reference sequence). CDR3 length: 15 residues. Here the CDR3 reads CASSPRMDREETQYF. The CDR3 coding sequence is TGTGCCAGCAGCCCGAGAATGGACAGGGAAGAGACCCAGTACTTC.

J is TRBJ1-2 and V is TRBV3-1, with D hard to call. With 1 base removed from V and 3 bases from J, the gap between germline ends came to 6 bases. CDR1 and CDR2 from the germline V gene are LGHDT and YNNKEL (reference sequence). The CDR3 is 13 amino acids. CDR3 in DNA: TGTGCCAGCAGCCAAGGTCGGCACTATGGCTACACCTTC. Protein sequence: CASSQGRHYGYTF.

The V gene is TRBV25-1, the J gene TRBJ1-2; maybe TRBD1 (5 bases). The V end was cut by 7 bases, the J end by 7 bases, with 22 bases between. Germline CDR1 and CDR2: MGHDK and SYGVNS. This CDR3 contains 15 residues. CDR3 sequence reads: CASTMSREKGSGYTF. As DNA, the CDR3 is TGTGCCAGCACCATGTCCAGGGAAAAGGGATCTGGCTACACCTTC.